The 16 T cell receptor beta chains below come from one sample, sequenced in a study of OX40 agonist ivuxolimab in advanced cancers. Assay: immunoSEQ multiplex PCR; the TCRdb copy retains only in-frame clones and omits some. The sample includes around 36,000 clones, 87% of them seen just once. Sequenced here: CD4+ or CD8+ T cells sorted from blood, sampled in a trial of the OX40 agonist ivuxolimab. All receptors derive from an adult with an advanced solid tumor such as melanoma, head and neck, liver or kidney cancer.

This clone has only a few counts. The CDR3 DNA reads as TGTGCCAGCAGCCTAGATGAGTGGGGGGCTGAAGCTTTCTTT. Protein sequence: CASSLDEWGAEAFF. The J gene is TRBJ1-1, the V gene TRBV7-9; maybe TRBD1 (5 bases). V lost 5 bases and J 6 bases, leaving 16 bases between the germline ends. The CDR3 is made up of 14 amino acids. Germline CDR1 SEHNR, CDR2 FQNEAQ (reference sequence).

The chain carries TRBV2 and TRBJ2-7; D gene ambiguous. This CDR3 contains 14 residues. V was clipped by 3 bases and J by 0 bases, with 9 bases between them. Germline CDR1 SNHLY, CDR2 FYNNEI. The CDR3 here is CASSDTESSYEQYF. CDR3 nucleotide sequence: TGTGCCAGCAGTGACACAGAAAGCTCCTACGAGCAGTACTTC. The complete variable domain, with remaining parts taken from reference TRBV2 and TRBJ2-7, reads EPEVTQTPSHQVTQMGQEVILRCVPISNHLYFYWYRQILGQKVEFLVSFYNNEISEKSEIFDDQFSVERPDGSNFTLKIRSTKLEDSAMYFCASSDTESSYEQYFGPGTRLTVT.

The V and J genes are TRBV6-5 and TRBJ1-1; D is unresolved. Germline-derived CDR1 and CDR2 are MNHEY and SVGAGI. Trimming removed 2 bases at V and 6 bases at J, with 7 bases between. This CDR3 comprises 12 residues. The CDR3 region is CASSYPTSEAFF. The CDR3 DNA sequence: TGTGCCAGCAGTTACCCTACCTCTGAAGCTTTCTTT.

This clone has only one observation. The chain uses TRBV9 and TRBJ1-1, with D possibly being TRBD1 (5 bases). CDR1 is SGDLS, CDR2 YYNGEE, per germline. This CDR3 has 17 residues. V gave up 4 bases and J gave up 1 base, with 20 bases separating them. CDR3 region: CASSPHMGGGRNTEAFF. The CDR3 coding sequence is TGTGCCAGCAGCCCCCACATGGGGGGGGGTCGGAACACTGAAGCTTTCTTT.

The rearrangement joins TRBV4-3 to TRBJ2-1, with D tentatively TRBD2 (5 bases). The length of the CDR3 is 13 residues. The germline gives CDR1 LGHNA, CDR2 YSLEER. V was clipped by 1 base and J by 6 bases, with 7 bases between them. In nucleotides, the CDR3 is TGCGCCAGCAGCCAAGCACGGGGCAATGAGCAGTTCTTC. Amino acids: CASSQARGNEQFF.

By sample fraction, this clone is medium-sized (0.01 to 0.1%). This rearrangement joins TRBV25-1 to TRBJ1-2, with D hard to call. Trimming pared 0 bases from V and 3 bases from J, leaving 14 bases between. The CDR3 spans 16 residues. Looked up from germline, CDR1 is MGHDK and CDR2 is SYGVNS. The CDR3 coding sequence is TGTGCCAGCAGTGAATACCCCGGGCGGGATGACTATGGCTACACCTTC. Translating gives CASSEYPGRDDYGYTF.

Only a few counts were recorded for this clone. The V gene is TRBV2, the J gene TRBJ2-7; D remains ambiguous. The length of the CDR3 is 13 residues. Trimming stripped 1 base from V and 0 bases from J, with 4 bases between. Germline V gene data show CDR1 as SNHLY and CDR2 as FYNNEI. DNA for the CDR3: TGTGCCAGCAGTGAAGGCCACTCCTACGAGCAGTACTTC. The encoded protein is CASSEGHSYEQYF.

The chain recombines TRBV4-2 with TRBJ1-5; D call uncertain. Germline-derived CDR1 and CDR2 are LGHNA and YNFKEQ. V gave up 1 base and J gave up 10 bases, with 8 bases separating them. The CDR3 is made up of 12 amino acids. CDR3 nucleotides: TGTGCCAGCAGCCAAGTCCGGTTACCCCAGCATTTT. This gives the protein CASSQVRLPQHF.

J is TRBJ2-1 and V is TRBV7-8, with TRBD2 matching over 7 bases. CDR1 and CDR2 from the germline V gene are SGHVS and FQNEAQ. V gave up 1 base and J gave up 0 bases; unmatched junction bases: 6. The CDR3 is made up of 17 amino acids. The CDR3 here is CASSLDEAGSSYNEQFF. CDR3 bases: TGTGCCAGCAGCTTAGATGAAGCGGGAAGCTCCTACAATGAGCAGTTCTTC.

V usage is TRBV5-6 and J usage is TRBJ2-7, with 8 bases that match TRBD1. The germline gives CDR1 SGHDT, CDR2 YYEEEE. The CDR3 runs to 19 residues. The V gene end was trimmed by 4 bases and the J gene end by 3 bases; junction bases not matched to a gene: 21. The CDR3 nucleotides read TGTGCCAGCAGCCCGGACTTCCTCGGACAGGGCTCCAGGTACTACGAGCAGTACTTC. It encodes CASSPDFLGQGSRYYEQYF.

This rearrangement joins TRBV7-9 to TRBJ1-2; D might be TRBD1 (6 bases). The CDR3 totals 15 residues. Trimming cost V 5 bases and J 4 bases, with 17 bases left between them. The germline V gene encodes CDR1 SEHNR and CDR2 FQNEAQ (reference sequence). Written as DNA, the CDR3 is TGTGCCAGCAGCCCCCCCAATCGGGGGCCCTATGGCTACACCTTC. It is translated as CASSPPNRGPYGYTF.

This chain links TRBV5-6 with TRBJ2-6; D remains ambiguous. V dropped 2 bases and J dropped 0 bases, with 6 bases sitting between them. This CDR3 is 15 amino acids long. Germline V gene lookup returns CDR1 SGHDT and CDR2 YYEEEE. The CDR3 nucleotides read TGTGCCAGCAGCTTTAGTCGCTCTGGGGCCAACGTCCTGACTTTC. It yields the protein CASSFSRSGANVLTF.

This clone was picked up one time. The gene calls are TRBV30 and TRBJ1-4; possibly TRBD1 for D (6 bases). Germline V CDR1 and CDR2: GTSNPN, SVGIG (reference sequence). The CDR3 length is 12 residues. V was trimmed by 3 bases and J by 7 bases, leaving 9 bases between them. The CDR3 sequence is CAWSWTAEKLFF. The CDR3 DNA follows: TGTGCCTGGAGCTGGACAGCTGAAAAACTGTTTTTT.

This rearrangement joins TRBV7-2 to TRBJ2-5, with D unclear. CDR3 length: 14 residues. V shed 1 base and J shed 4 bases, with 10 bases lying between them. The germline V gene has CDR1 SGHTA and CDR2 FQGNSA. The CDR3: CASSLVTIGETQYF. In DNA form, the CDR3 reads TGTGCCAGCAGCTTAGTCACTATAGGAGAGACCCAGTACTTC.

The chain carries TRBV5-1 and TRBJ1-3, with D hard to call. CDR1 and CDR2 from the germline V gene are SGHRS and YFSETQ. This CDR3 contains 17 residues. V shed 0 bases and J shed 0 bases, with 13 bases lying between them. The CDR3 is CASSLEGAHDSGNTIYF. DNA of the CDR3: TGCGCCAGCAGCTTGGAGGGAGCTCATGACTCTGGAAACACCATATATTTT.

The J gene is TRBJ1-1, the V gene TRBV4-1, with no clear D. V lost 1 base and J lost 1, with 4 bases in between. This CDR3 contains 13 residues. Germline CDR1 reads MGHRA; CDR2 reads YSYEKL. In nucleotides, the CDR3 is TGCGCCAGCAGCCAAGGAGGGAACACTGAAGCTTTCTTT. Protein: CASSQGGNTEAFF.